This is a list of T cell receptor beta chains from one sample in a study of T cell responses to AZD1222 COVID-19 vaccine. Clones were sequenced by immunoSEQ multiplex PCR, and TCRdb holds only the in-frame ones, with some missing. The sample lists some 200,000 clones, roughly 90% occurring once. Sequences were derived from peripheral blood, sampled 28 days after the second AZD1222 dose. These receptor sequences come from an adult who received the AZD1222 COVID-19 vaccine. Both conserved end residues are part of each CDR3. The D gene is left open where the match is weak. Rows give clone size only sometimes, using once, few, many, or a class for an expanded clone.

d_call j_call clone_size v_call cdr3_aa cdr3_nt
. TRBJ1-2 . TRBV21-1 CASSTRGSYYGYTF TGTGCCAGCAGCACACGTGGATCCTACTATGGCTACACCTTC
TRBD1 TRBJ1-6 . TRBV7-2 CASSTLWARTGDQALHF TGTGCCAGCAGTACCCTTTGGGCCAGGACAGGAGACCAAGCCCTCCACTTT
TRBD1 TRBJ1-2 . TRBV27 CASSLYGQEDYGYTF TGTGCCAGCAGTTTATACGGACAGGAAGACTATGGCTACACCTTC
TRBD2 TRBJ2-3 . TRBV18 CASSLRLAPADTQYF TGTGCCAGCTCACTCAGACTAGCGCCGGCAGATACGCAGTATTTT
TRBD2 TRBJ2-1 . TRBV24-1 CATSESGTSGFNEQFF TGTGCCACCAGTGAATCCGGGACTAGCGGGTTCAATGAGCAGTTCTTC
TRBD1 TRBJ2-1 . TRBV19 CASSQQGVRDNEQFF TGTGCCAGTAGCCAACAGGGGGTGAGGGACAATGAGCAGTTCTTC
. TRBJ1-3 . TRBV7-3 CASSPGPGNTIYF TGTGCCAGCAGCCCGGGACCGGGAAACACCATATATTTT
. TRBJ2-2 . TRBV11-3 CASSFGGYTGELFF TGTGCCAGCAGCTTCGGGGGCTACACCGGGGAGCTGTTTTTT
. TRBJ1-5 . TRBV18 CASSPGRVSSQPQHF TGTGCCAGCTCACCCGGGAGGGTATCGAGTCAGCCCCAGCATTTT
. TRBJ1-5 . TRBV5-6 CASSFSAGNQPQHF TGTGCCAGCAGCTTTTCCGCAGGGAATCAGCCCCAGCATTTT
. TRBJ2-7 . TRBV7-6 CASSLAVGGTAVEQYF TGTGCCAGCAGCTTAGCGGTCGGCGGGACAGCGGTAGAGCAGTACTTC
TRBD1 TRBJ1-1 . TRBV10-3 CAISKTGDPEAFF TGTGCCATCAGTAAAACAGGGGACCCCGAAGCTTTCTTT
TRBD2 TRBJ2-7 . TRBV3-1/TRBV3-2 CASSRGDYEQYF TGTGCCAGCTCCCGGGGGGACTACGAGCAGTACTTC
. TRBJ1-1 . TRBV7-9 CASSSATGNTEAFF TGTGCCAGCAGCTCTGCGACGGGGAACACTGAAGCTTTCTTT
TRBD1 TRBJ1-2 . TRBV5-1 CASSPTTGAHGYTF TGCGCCAGCAGTCCTACTACAGGGGCCCATGGCTACACCTTC
. TRBJ1-5 . TRBV19 CASRGDHSNQPQHF TGTGCCAGTAGGGGGGATCATAGCAATCAGCCCCAGCATTTT
. TRBJ2-1 . TRBV3-1/TRBV3-2 CASSLQPSSYNEQFF TGTGCCAGCAGCCTCCAACCTAGCTCCTACAATGAGCAGTTCTTC
. TRBJ2-5 . TRBV7-8 CASSRTTQETQYF TGTGCCAGCAGCCGGACTACCCAAGAGACCCAGTACTTC
TRBD2 TRBJ2-7 . TRBV28 CASILGTSGSDEQYF TGTGCCAGCATCTTAGGGACTAGCGGGAGTGACGAGCAGTACTTC
. TRBJ2-7 . TRBV9 CASSGTWSSYEQYF TGTGCCAGCAGCGGAACATGGAGCTCCTACGAGCAGTACTTC
. TRBJ2-5 . TRBV7-8 CASSKERAVRETQYF TGTGCCAGCAGCAAGGAGCGGGCGGTGAGAGAGACCCAGTACTTC
. TRBJ1-5 . TRBV12-2 CASRRPVPHSNQPQHF TGTGCAAGTCGCCGCCCTGTACCGCATAGCAATCAGCCCCAGCATTTT
. TRBJ2-5 . TRBV6-1 CASSEGRHLQETQYF TGTGCCAGCAGTGAAGGGAGGCACCTCCAAGAGACCCAGTACTTC
TRBD2 TRBJ2-7 . TRBV19 CASSISGTSGSYEQYF TGTGCCAGTAGTATATCCGGGACTAGCGGTTCCTACGAGCAGTACTTC
TRBD2 TRBJ2-7 once TRBV6-5 CASSSSRLAGVYEQYF TGTGCCAGCAGTTCCAGTCGACTAGCGGGAGTCTACGAGCAGTACTTC
. TRBJ2-7 . TRBV12-3/TRBV12-4 CASSLGSYEQYF TGTGCCAGCAGTTTAGGCTCCTACGAGCAGTACTTC
TRBD1 TRBJ1-2 . TRBV18 CASSPIGQGNGYTF TGTGCCAGCTCACCAATCGGACAGGGGAATGGCTACACCTTC
TRBD2 TRBJ2-5 . TRBV9 CASSEGLAGQETQYF TGTGCCAGCAGCGAGGGGCTAGCGGGCCAAGAGACCCAGTACTTC
. TRBJ2-1 . TRBV4-2 CASSQVNNEQFF TGTGCCAGCAGCCAAGTGAACAATGAGCAGTTCTTC
TRBD2 TRBJ2-3 . TRBV29-1 CSVGGGRGADTQYF TGCAGCGTTGGAGGCGGGAGGGGGGCAGATACGCAGTATTTT
. TRBJ2-7 . TRBV5-1 CASSLEGLLSYEQYF TGCGCCAGCAGCTTAGAGGGACTCCTATCCTACGAGCAGTACTTC
TRBD1 TRBJ1-5 . TRBV7-6 CASSRGQGEWNQPQHF TGTGCCAGCAGCCGGGGACAGGGGGAATGGAATCAGCCCCAGCATTTT
. TRBJ1-1 . TRBV11-3 CASSLGVGNTEAFF TGTGCCAGCAGCTTAGGTGTGGGGAACACTGAAGCTTTCTTT
TRBD2 TRBJ2-5 . TRBV10-2 CASSPTGSGVETQYF TGCGCCAGCAGCCCGACGGGGAGCGGGGTAGAGACCCAGTACTTC
. TRBJ1-5 . TRBV2 CASGGQFLRNQPQHF TGTGCCAGCGGCGGACAGTTTCTCCGCAATCAGCCCCAGCATTTT
. TRBJ1-1 . TRBV6-1 CASSEAAGGAETEAFF TGTGCCAGCAGTGAAGCGGCTGGGGGGGCTGAAACTGAAGCTTTCTTT
. TRBJ2-5 . TRBV5-1 CASTPTVQETQYF TGCGCCAGCACCCCGACCGTCCAAGAGACCCAGTACTTC
. TRBJ2-1 . TRBV7-8 CASSPLANEQFF TGTGCCAGCAGCCCCCTGGCGAATGAGCAGTTCTTC
. TRBJ2-6 few TRBV4-2 CASSQEGSGANVLTF TGTGCCAGCAGCCAAGAGGGCTCTGGGGCCAACGTCCTGACTTTC
TRBD2 TRBJ2-7 . TRBV29-1 CSVRRTSGSSYEQYF TGCAGCGTTCGCCGGACTAGCGGGAGTTCCTACGAGCAGTACTTC
. TRBJ2-6 once TRBV7-9 CASSPSISGANVLTF TGTGCCAGCAGTCCCAGTATTTCTGGGGCCAACGTCCTGACTTTC
TRBD2 TRBJ2-7 few TRBV6-5 CASSSGLAGIYEQYF TGTGCCAGCAGTTCAGGACTAGCGGGGATCTACGAGCAGTACTTC
TRBD2 TRBJ2-5 . TRBV7-9 CASSSSGEYQETQYF TGTGCCAGCAGCTCTAGCGGAGAGTACCAAGAGACCCAGTACTTC
. TRBJ2-5 . TRBV5-4 CASSLTSYKETQYF TGTGCCAGCAGCCTCACGAGCTATAAAGAGACCCAGTACTTC
. TRBJ2-5 . TRBV27 CASSTPAGAQETQYF TGTGCCAGCAGCACGCCGGCGGGGGCACAAGAGACCCAGTACTTC
TRBD2 TRBJ2-7 . TRBV27 CASSLLAGQYEQYF TGTGCCAGCAGTTTACTAGCGGGTCAATACGAGCAGTACTTC
. TRBJ1-5 . TRBV2 CASSVPPEGFGLGQPQHF TGTGCCAGCAGTGTACCCCCCGAGGGTTTTGGTTTAGGTCAGCCCCAGCATTTT
. TRBJ2-3 . TRBV5-6 CASSYRTGISTDTQYF TGTGCCAGCAGCTATCGGACGGGGATTAGCACAGATACGCAGTATTTT